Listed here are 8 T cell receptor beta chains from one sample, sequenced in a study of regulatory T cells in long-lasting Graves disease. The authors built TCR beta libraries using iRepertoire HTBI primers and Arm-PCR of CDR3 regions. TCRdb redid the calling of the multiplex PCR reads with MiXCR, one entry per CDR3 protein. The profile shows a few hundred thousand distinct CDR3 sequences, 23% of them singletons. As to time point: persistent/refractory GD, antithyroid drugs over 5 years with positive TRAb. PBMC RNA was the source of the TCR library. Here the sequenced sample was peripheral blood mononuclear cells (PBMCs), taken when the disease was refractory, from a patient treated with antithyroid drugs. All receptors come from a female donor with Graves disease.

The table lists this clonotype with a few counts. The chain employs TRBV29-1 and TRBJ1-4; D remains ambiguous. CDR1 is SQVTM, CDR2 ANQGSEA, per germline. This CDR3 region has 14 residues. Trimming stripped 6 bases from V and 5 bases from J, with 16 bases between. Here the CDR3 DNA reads TGCAGCGTCGCGACCGGGGTCAGGAATGAAAAACTGTTTTTT. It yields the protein CSVATGVRNEKLFF. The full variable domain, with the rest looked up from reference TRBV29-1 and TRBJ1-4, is SAVISQKPSRDICQRGTSLTIQCQVDSQVTMMFWYRQQPGQSLTLIATANQGSEATYESGFVIDKFPISRPNLTFSTLTVSNMSPEDSSIYLCSVATGVRNEKLFFGSGTQLSVL.

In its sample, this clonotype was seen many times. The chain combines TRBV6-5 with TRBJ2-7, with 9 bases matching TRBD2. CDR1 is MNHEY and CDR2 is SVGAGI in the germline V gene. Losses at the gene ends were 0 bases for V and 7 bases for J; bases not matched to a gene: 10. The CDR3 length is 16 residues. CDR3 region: CASSYSRREGLREQYF. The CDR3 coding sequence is TGTGCCAGCAGTTACTCGAGGCGGGAGGGCCTTCGGGAGCAGTACTTC.

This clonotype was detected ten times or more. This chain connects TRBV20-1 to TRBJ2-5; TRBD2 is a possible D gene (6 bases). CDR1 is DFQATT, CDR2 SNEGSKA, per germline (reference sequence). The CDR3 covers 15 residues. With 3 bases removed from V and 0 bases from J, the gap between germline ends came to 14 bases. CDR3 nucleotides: TGCAGTGCTAGGTCTGGGGGGATAAACCAAGAGACCCAGTACTTC. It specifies CSARSGGINQETQYF.

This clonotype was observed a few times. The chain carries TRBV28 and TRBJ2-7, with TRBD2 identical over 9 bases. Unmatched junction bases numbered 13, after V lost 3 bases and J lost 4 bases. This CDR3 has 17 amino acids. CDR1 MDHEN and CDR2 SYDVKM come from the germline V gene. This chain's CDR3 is CASSFGAGGPLRYEQYF. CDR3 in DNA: TGTGCCAGCAGTTTCGGGGCGGGAGGGCCCCTAAGATACGAGCAGTACTTC.

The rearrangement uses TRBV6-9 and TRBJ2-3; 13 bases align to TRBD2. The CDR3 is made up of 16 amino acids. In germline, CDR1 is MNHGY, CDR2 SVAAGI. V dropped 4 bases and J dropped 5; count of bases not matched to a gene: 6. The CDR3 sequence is CASSSTSGGEEDTQYF. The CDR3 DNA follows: TGTGCCAGCAGTTCCACTAGCGGGGGGGAGGAAGATACGCAGTATTTT.

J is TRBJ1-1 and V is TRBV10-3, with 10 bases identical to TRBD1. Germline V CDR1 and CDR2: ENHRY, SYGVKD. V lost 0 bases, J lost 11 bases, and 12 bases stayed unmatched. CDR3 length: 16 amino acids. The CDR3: CAISESRTGGEKRAFF. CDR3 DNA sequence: TGTGCCATCAGTGAGTCGAGGACAGGGGGTGAAAAGAGGGCTTTCTTT.

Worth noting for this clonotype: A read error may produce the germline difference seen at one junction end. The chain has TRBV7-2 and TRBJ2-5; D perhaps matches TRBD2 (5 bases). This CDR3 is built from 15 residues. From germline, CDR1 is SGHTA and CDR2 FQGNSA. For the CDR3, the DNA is TGTGCCAGCAGCTTAGACTTGCGGGTCCAAGAGGCCCAGTACTTC. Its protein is CASSLDLRVQEAQYF. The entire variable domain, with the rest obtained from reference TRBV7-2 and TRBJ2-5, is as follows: GAGVSQSPSNKVTEKGKDVELRCDPISGHTALYWYRQSLGQGLEFLIYFQGNSAPDKSGLPSDRFSAERTGGSVSTLTIQRTQQEDSAVYLCASSLDLRVQEAQYFGPGTRLLVL.

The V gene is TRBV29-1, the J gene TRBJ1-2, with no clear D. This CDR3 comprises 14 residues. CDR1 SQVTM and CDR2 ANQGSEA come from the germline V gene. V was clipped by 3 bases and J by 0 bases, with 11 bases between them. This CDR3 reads CSVDPGLANYGYTF. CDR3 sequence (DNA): TGCAGCGTTGATCCAGGTTTGGCTAACTATGGCTACACCTTC.